Here is one T cell receptor (beta chain) with its context. The data belong to a study of graft-versus-host responses after intestinal transplantation. Study summary: As for transplant type, recipients had multivisceral, liver-intestinal, or isolated intestinal grafts.

Here immunoSEQ multiplex PCR was the method, and the copy in TCRdb shows in-frame clones only, minus some. The profile shows around 20,000 clones, 85% to 95% of them singletons. V lost 5 bases to trimming and J lost 7 bases; unmatched junction nucleotides: 6. From germline, CDR1 is LNHDA and CDR2 SQIVND (reference sequence). The CDR3 contains 13 residues. The chain uses TRBV19 and TRBJ2-7; 9 bases are shared with TRBD1. The clonotype comes from a human patient who received an intestinal transplant, so some T cells may come from the graft donor. The sequencing used PBMCs, collected 23 days after intestinal transplant. For the CDR3, the DNA is TGTGCCAGTAGTGCTGACAGGGGGAGAGAGCAGTACTTC. It encodes CASSADRGREQYF. The whole variable domain, filled in from reference TRBV19 and TRBJ2-7, reads DGGITQSPKYLFRKEGQNVTLSCEQNLNHDAMYWYRQDPGQGLRLIYYSQIVNDFQKGDIAEGYSVSREKKESFPLTVTSAQKNPTAFYLCASSADRGREQYFGPGTRLTVT.